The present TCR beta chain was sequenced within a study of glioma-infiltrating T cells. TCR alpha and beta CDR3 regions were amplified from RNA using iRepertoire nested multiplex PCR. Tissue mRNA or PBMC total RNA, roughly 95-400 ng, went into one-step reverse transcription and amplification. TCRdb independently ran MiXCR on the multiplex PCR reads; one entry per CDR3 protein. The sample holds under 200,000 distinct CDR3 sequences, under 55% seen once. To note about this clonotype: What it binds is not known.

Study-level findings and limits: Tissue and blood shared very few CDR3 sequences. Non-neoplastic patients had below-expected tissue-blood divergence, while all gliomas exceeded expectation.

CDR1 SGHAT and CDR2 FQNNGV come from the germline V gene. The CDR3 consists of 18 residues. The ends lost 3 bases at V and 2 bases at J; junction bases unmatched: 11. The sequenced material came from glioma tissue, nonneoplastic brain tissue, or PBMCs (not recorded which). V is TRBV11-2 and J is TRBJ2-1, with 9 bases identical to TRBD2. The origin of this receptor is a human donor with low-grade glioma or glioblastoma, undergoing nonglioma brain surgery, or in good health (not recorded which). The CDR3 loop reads CASSFRASGKVAYNEQFF. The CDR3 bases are TGTGCCAGCAGCTTCCGGGCTAGCGGGAAAGTCGCCTACAATGAGCAGTTCTTC.